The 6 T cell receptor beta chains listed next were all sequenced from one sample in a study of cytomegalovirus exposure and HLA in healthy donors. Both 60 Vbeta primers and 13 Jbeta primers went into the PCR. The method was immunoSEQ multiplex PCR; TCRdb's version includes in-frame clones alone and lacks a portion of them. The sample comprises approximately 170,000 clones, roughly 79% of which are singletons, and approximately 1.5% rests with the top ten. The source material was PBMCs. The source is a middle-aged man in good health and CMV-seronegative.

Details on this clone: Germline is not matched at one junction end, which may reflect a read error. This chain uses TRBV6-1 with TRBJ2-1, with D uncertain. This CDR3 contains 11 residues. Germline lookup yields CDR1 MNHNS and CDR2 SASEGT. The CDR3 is CASSEALEPFF. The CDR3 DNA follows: TGTGCCAGCAGTGAAGCGCTCGAGCCGTTCTTC.

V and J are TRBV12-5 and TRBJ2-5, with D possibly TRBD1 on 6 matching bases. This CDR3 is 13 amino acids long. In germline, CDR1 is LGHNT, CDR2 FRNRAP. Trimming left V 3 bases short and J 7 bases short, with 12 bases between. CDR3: CASGFDRPGTQYF. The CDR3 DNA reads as TGTGCTAGTGGTTTTGACAGGCCTGGGACCCAGTACTTC.

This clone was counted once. CDR3 sequence: CASSSPRDTRYEQYF. Written as DNA, the CDR3 is TGTGCCAGCAGCTCCCCGAGGGACACACGCTACGAGCAGTACTTC. The chain recombines TRBV11-2 with TRBJ2-7; tentative D call: TRBD1 (6 bases). Trimming left V 4 bases short and J 3 bases short, with 16 bases between. The CDR3 has 15 amino acids. CDR1 and CDR2 (germline): SGHAT, FQNNGV. The complete variable domain, with remaining parts taken from reference TRBV11-2 and TRBJ2-7, reads EAGVAQSPRYKIIEKRQSVAFWCNPISGHATLYWYQQILGQGPKLLIQFQNNGVVDDSQLPKDRFSAERLKGVDSTLKIQPAKLEDSAVYLCASSSPRDTRYEQYFGPGTRLTVT.

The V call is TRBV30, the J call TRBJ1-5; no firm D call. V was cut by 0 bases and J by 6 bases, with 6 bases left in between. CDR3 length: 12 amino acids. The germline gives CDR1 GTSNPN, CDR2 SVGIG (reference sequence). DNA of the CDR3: TGTGCCTGGAGTGTACTAGGTCAGCCCCAGCATTTT. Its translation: CAWSVLGQPQHF.

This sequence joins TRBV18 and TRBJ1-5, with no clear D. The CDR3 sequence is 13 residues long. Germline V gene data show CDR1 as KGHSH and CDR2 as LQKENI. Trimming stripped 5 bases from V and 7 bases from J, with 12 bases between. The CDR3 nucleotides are TGTGCCAGCTCAGAGGGTTTTGGGCAGCCCCAGCATTTT. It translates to CASSEGFGQPQHF.

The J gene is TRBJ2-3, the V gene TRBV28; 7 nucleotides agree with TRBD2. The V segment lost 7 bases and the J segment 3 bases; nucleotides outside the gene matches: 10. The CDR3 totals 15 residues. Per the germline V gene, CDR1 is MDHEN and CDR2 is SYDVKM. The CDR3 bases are TGTGCCAGCAACTTCCTGTCGGGGGGTACAGATACGCAGTATTTT. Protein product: CASNFLSGGTDTQYF.